What follows is one T cell receptor beta chain and its context. This sample is part of a study of blood T cell repertoires in COVID-19. Turning to the study itself: Nucleic acid was either cDNA or gDNA, and it came from T cells, B-cell-depleted T cells, or PBMCs.

A COVID-19 case was met by exposed participants within 2 weeks before study entry. Produced via immunoSEQ multiplex PCR; TCRdb's table is partial and in-frame only. Counted here are fewer than 250,000 clones, about nine tenths occurring once; the ten biggest clones make up around 1%. The sequencing input was PBMCs or T cells enriched from blood (not recorded which). This clonotype was obtained from a man aged 45-65 years who had been exposed to COVID-19.

The CDR3 protein is CASSLDGDRAGNTIYF. The CDR3 DNA follows: TGCGCCAGCAGCTTGGATGGGGACAGGGCAGGAAACACCATATATTTT. The chain couples TRBV5-1 to TRBJ1-3, with 9 bases that match TRBD1. Germline V gene sequence: CDR1 SGHRS, CDR2 YFSETQ. J gave up 4 bases and V 0 bases, and 5 bases lay outside the gene matches. CDR3 length: 16 residues.